The TCR beta chain described here comes from a study of control samples from healthy donors and cancer patients. Profiling relied on immunoSEQ multiplex PCR, and the TCRdb table lists in-frame clones only, not all of them. The table lists tens of thousands of clones, about 91% of them singletons. CDR1 is MGHDK, CDR2 SYGVNS, per germline. J gave up 2 bases and V 4 bases, and 4 bases lay outside the gene matches. The CDR3 contains 14 residues. Sequences were obtained from PBMCs. The chain couples TRBV25-1 to TRBJ1-1; the match to TRBD1 covers 7 bases. This receptor was identified in a man younger than 45 with colorectal cancer. The CDR3 sequence is CASSAQGRNTEAFF. Here the CDR3 DNA reads TGTGCCAGCAGTGCACAGGGGCGTAACACTGAAGCTTTCTTT. Based on the CDR3 plus reference TRBV25-1 and TRBJ1-1, the full variable domain is EADIYQTPRYLVIGTGKKITLECSQTMGHDKMYWYQQDPGMELHLIHYSYGVNSTEKGDLSSESTVSRIRTEHFPLTLESARPSHTSQYLCASSAQGRNTEAFFGQGTRLTVV.